This T cell receptor beta chain was captured in a study of blood T cell repertoires in COVID-19. Sequencing used immunoSEQ multiplex PCR; TCRdb keeps in-frame clones, though not all of them. The sample records around 100,000 clones, roughly 92% being singletons. The trim removed 1 base at V and 4 bases at J, leaving 8 bases unmatched. CDR3 length: 16 residues. Germline V gene sequence: CDR1 SGHTA, CDR2 FQGNSA. This TCR was sampled from a man between 60 and 75 years old with acute or convalescent COVID-19. The gene calls are TRBV7-2 and TRBJ2-5; the match to TRBD2 covers 8 bases. The sample comprised peripheral blood. The CDR3 nucleotides are TGTGCCAGCAGCTTAGGAGTGACTAGCGTTGGAGAGACCCAGTACTTC. Protein product: CASSLGVTSVGETQYF.